The clone carrying this TCR beta chain has only one observation. Original processing notes: Scientists estimated how many nucleated cells there were by amplifying reference gene primers. The assay was immunoSEQ multiplex PCR, and TCRdb's table has in-frame clones only and misses some. V and J calls and clone size are as listed in that table; D and trimming were resolved from the DNA. The data hold some 250,000 clones, with roughly four fifths observed a single time. The data derive from a study of blood T cell repertoires in COVID-19. Looking at the study overall: The United States, Italy and Spain supplied acute and convalescent COVID-19 samples. From T cells, B-cell-depleted T cells, or PBMCs came the material, which was cDNA or gDNA.

The CDR3 totals 11 residues. CDR1 and CDR2 (germline): MNHNY, SVGAGI (reference sequence). V was shortened by 5 bases and J by 14 bases, with 15 bases between the two germline ends. The chain combines TRBV6-6 with TRBJ1-2; D call uncertain. This TCR was recovered from a man aged 25-40 years who had recovered from COVID-19. The sequenced sample was peripheral blood. The CDR3 sequence: CASSQNREETF. The CDR3 bases are TGTGCCAGCAGTCAGAACCGGGAGGAAACCTTC.